Below are 3 T cell receptor beta chains sequenced from a single sample in a study of cytomegalovirus exposure and HLA in healthy donors. Primers: 60 Vbeta forward and 13 Jbeta reverse. Using immunoSEQ multiplex PCR, the repertoire was profiled, and TCRdb retains in-frame clones only, with some absent. The sample shows about 140,000 clones, 79% of them seen only once. Sequencing was performed on PBMCs. Receptors originate from a middle-aged man in good health and CMV-seropositive.

The chain couples TRBV6-1 to TRBJ2-2; the match to TRBD2 covers 7 bases. The CDR3 contains 14 residues. J gave up 6 bases and V 6 bases, and 7 bases lay outside the gene matches. Per germline, CDR1 MNHNS and CDR2 SASEGT. CDR3 DNA sequence: TGTGCCAGCAGGCCTCGGGGGGACTCCGGGGAGCTGTTTTTT. Its translation is CASRPRGDSGELFF.

The chain joins TRBV4-1 to TRBJ2-7; D not resolved. Germline assignment: CDR1 MGHRA and CDR2 YSYEKL. Deletions cut 0 bases from V and 5 bases from J, with 8 bases between. This CDR3 contains 13 residues. CDR3 sequence (DNA): TGCGCCAGCAGCCAAGATCGGGTCAACGAGCAGTACTTC. Translation gives CASSQDRVNEQYF.

This chain joins TRBV10-1 and TRBJ1-1; D is unclear. The CDR3 totals 14 residues. The germline V and J ends were trimmed by 2 bases and 5 bases, with 12 bases remaining between them. Germline V gene data show CDR1 as WNHNN and CDR2 as SYGVQD (reference sequence). The CDR3 region has the DNA TGCGCCAGCAGTGAGAGCCGGGTTCGGACTGAAGCTTTCTTT. Protein: CASSESRVRTEAFF.